Listed below are T cell receptor beta chains from one sample, sequenced in a study of blood T cell repertoires in COVID-19. Clones were read by immunoSEQ multiplex PCR, and TCRdb kept only the in-frame ones, dropping some. This table has hundreds of thousands of clones, approximately 90% appearing once. The sequencing input was PBMCs or T cells enriched from blood (not recorded which). The receptors come from a woman aged 40 to 49 who had recovered from COVID-19. Both conserved end residues are part of each CDR3. Each record gives: CDR3 DNA, CDR3 protein, D gene, V gene, clone size, CDR3 length, J gene. The D gene is left open where the match is weak. Only part of the rows carry a size: once, few, many, or a class if the clone is expanded.

cdr3_nt: TGTGCCAGCAGCGCAGGGGTAGGGCAGAACACTGAAGCTTTCTTT; cdr3_aa: CASSAGVGQNTEAFF; d_call: NA; v_call: TRBV7-8; clone_size: NA; cdr3_length: 15; j_call: TRBJ1-1
cdr3_nt: TGTGCCAGCAGCCAAGATGAAGTAGGAGGGACTGAAGCTTTCTTT; cdr3_aa: CASSQDEVGGTEAFF; d_call: NA; v_call: TRBV4-2; clone_size: NA; cdr3_length: 15; j_call: TRBJ1-1
cdr3_nt: TGTGCCAGCAGTCTACGGGGGGTGGGGTCCTACAATGAGCAGTTCTTC; cdr3_aa: CASSLRGVGSYNEQFF; d_call: TRBD2; v_call: TRBV2; clone_size: NA; cdr3_length: 16; j_call: TRBJ2-1
cdr3_nt: TGTGCCAGCAGCCACCCGGGACATTCGAACACTGAAGCTTTCTTT; cdr3_aa: CASSHPGHSNTEAFF; d_call: NA; v_call: TRBV7-2; clone_size: NA; cdr3_length: 15; j_call: TRBJ1-1
cdr3_nt: TGTGCCAGCAGCTTATCAGCGGGAGGAGGCACCGGGGAGCTGTTTTTT; cdr3_aa: CASSLSAGGGTGELFF; d_call: TRBD2; v_call: TRBV7-3; clone_size: few; cdr3_length: 16; j_call: TRBJ2-2
cdr3_nt: TGTGCCACCAGCAGAGACCAAGCGGATGAGCAGTTCTTC; cdr3_aa: CATSRDQADEQFF; d_call: NA; v_call: TRBV15; clone_size: few; cdr3_length: 13; j_call: TRBJ2-1
cdr3_nt: TGTGCCAGCAGTTTAACAGACAACTATGGCTACACCTTC; cdr3_aa: CASSLTDNYGYTF; d_call: NA; v_call: TRBV28; clone_size: NA; cdr3_length: 13; j_call: TRBJ1-2
cdr3_nt: TGTGCCAGCAGTCCTTATGAGCGGGACAATGAGCAGTTCTTC; cdr3_aa: CASSPYERDNEQFF; d_call: NA; v_call: TRBV6-5; clone_size: once; cdr3_length: 14; j_call: TRBJ2-1
cdr3_nt: TGTGCCAGCAGCCGGGATTTCTCTGGGGCCAACGTCCTGACTTTC; cdr3_aa: CASSRDFSGANVLTF; d_call: NA; v_call: TRBV6-5; clone_size: NA; cdr3_length: 15; j_call: TRBJ2-6
cdr3_nt: TGTGCCAGCAGCTTGGGCGGGGCCAGCACAGATACGCAGTATTTT; cdr3_aa: CASSLGGASTDTQYF; d_call: NA; v_call: TRBV7-9; clone_size: NA; cdr3_length: 15; j_call: TRBJ2-3
cdr3_nt: TGTGCCACCAGTGATCACGGGACTCCCTTCGACGAGCAGTACTTC; cdr3_aa: CATSDHGTPFDEQYF; d_call: NA; v_call: TRBV24-1; clone_size: NA; cdr3_length: 15; j_call: TRBJ2-7
cdr3_nt: TGTGCCAGCAGCTCCTCGGGGTTCGGACCCCTCCACTTT; cdr3_aa: CASSSSGFGPLHF; d_call: NA; v_call: TRBV11-2; clone_size: NA; cdr3_length: 13; j_call: TRBJ1-6
cdr3_nt: TGTGCCAGCAGTTCCGGCGGGCGACAAGAGACCCAGTACTTC; cdr3_aa: CASSSGGRQETQYF; d_call: NA; v_call: TRBV28; clone_size: NA; cdr3_length: 14; j_call: TRBJ2-5
cdr3_nt: TGTGCCAGCAGCTTAGTGCAGGGGGCGCGGTACGAGCAGTACTTC; cdr3_aa: CASSLVQGARYEQYF; d_call: TRBD1; v_call: TRBV7-2; clone_size: NA; cdr3_length: 15; j_call: TRBJ2-7
cdr3_nt: TGTGCCTGGAGTGTAAAGGGGATTGAAGCTTTCTTT; cdr3_aa: CAWSVKGIEAFF; d_call: NA; v_call: TRBV30; clone_size: NA; cdr3_length: 12; j_call: TRBJ1-1
cdr3_nt: TGTGCCAGCAGCTTGGACAGGGGTGAAGAAAAACTGTTTTTT; cdr3_aa: CASSLDRGEEKLFF; d_call: TRBD1; v_call: TRBV7-9; clone_size: NA; cdr3_length: 14; j_call: TRBJ1-4
cdr3_nt: TGCGCCAGCAGTGGTGGCGCCGGGTTCCAAGAGACCCAGTACTTC; cdr3_aa: CASSGGAGFQETQYF; d_call: NA; v_call: TRBV10-1; clone_size: NA; cdr3_length: 15; j_call: TRBJ2-5
cdr3_nt: TGCGCCAGCAGCCGCCTCAGGACAGCTCAAGAGACCCAGTACTTC; cdr3_aa: CASSRLRTAQETQYF; d_call: NA; v_call: TRBV4-3; clone_size: NA; cdr3_length: 15; j_call: TRBJ2-5
cdr3_nt: TGCGCCAGCAGCTCGACCCCTAGCGGAGCCTACGAGCAGTACTTC; cdr3_aa: CASSSTPSGAYEQYF; d_call: TRBD2; v_call: TRBV5-1; clone_size: few; cdr3_length: 15; j_call: TRBJ2-7
cdr3_nt: TGTGCCAGCGAGGGAGTAGCCAAAAACATTCAGTACTTC; cdr3_aa: CASEGVAKNIQYF; d_call: NA; v_call: TRBV28; clone_size: few; cdr3_length: 13; j_call: TRBJ2-4
cdr3_nt: TGCGCCAGCAGCCAAGATGTGAAGGCTAGCGGGGAACCCTACATGATCTTC; cdr3_aa: CASSQDVKASGEPYMIF; d_call: TRBD2; v_call: TRBV4-1; clone_size: NA; cdr3_length: 17; j_call: TRBJ2-1
cdr3_nt: TGCGCCAGCAGCCCTTTGGGGCGGACGAACACTGAAGCTTTCTTT; cdr3_aa: CASSPLGRTNTEAFF; d_call: NA; v_call: TRBV4-3; clone_size: NA; cdr3_length: 15; j_call: TRBJ1-1
cdr3_nt: TGTGCCAGCAGTCCGATCAACCACCGGGACAGGGAATTCGGCCAGCCCCAGCATTTT; cdr3_aa: CASSPINHRDREFGQPQHF; d_call: TRBD1; v_call: TRBV6-6; clone_size: NA; cdr3_length: 19; j_call: TRBJ1-5
cdr3_nt: TGTGCCTGGCGCGGTACACACGCGAACACCGGGGAGCTGTTTTTT; cdr3_aa: CAWRGTHANTGELFF; d_call: NA; v_call: TRBV30; clone_size: NA; cdr3_length: 15; j_call: TRBJ2-2
cdr3_nt: TGTGCCAGCAGCTTGGAGCGGCTAGCTTCGAATACGCAGTATTTT; cdr3_aa: CASSLERLASNTQYF; d_call: NA; v_call: TRBV7-9; clone_size: NA; cdr3_length: 15; j_call: TRBJ2-3
cdr3_nt: TGTGCCAGCAGCGATACAGGGGCCAGAGATACGCAGTATTTT; cdr3_aa: CASSDTGARDTQYF; d_call: TRBD1; v_call: TRBV9; clone_size: NA; cdr3_length: 14; j_call: TRBJ2-3
cdr3_nt: TGTGCCAGCAGCTTCGGACAGAATAATGAAAAACTGTTTTTT; cdr3_aa: CASSFGQNNEKLFF; d_call: NA; v_call: TRBV7-2; clone_size: NA; cdr3_length: 14; j_call: TRBJ1-4
cdr3_nt: TGTGCCAGCAGCACGGCAGGAAGCTCCTACGAGCAGTACTTC; cdr3_aa: CASSTAGSSYEQYF; d_call: NA; v_call: TRBV7-2; clone_size: once; cdr3_length: 14; j_call: TRBJ2-7
cdr3_nt: TGCGCCAGCAGCCAAGACCCCCCTAGAGACAACACCGGGGAGCTGTTTTTT; cdr3_aa: CASSQDPPRDNTGELFF; d_call: NA; v_call: TRBV4-3; clone_size: NA; cdr3_length: 17; j_call: TRBJ2-2
cdr3_nt: TGTGCCAGCAGCTTAGTTCTGGGGCGAGGTTTTTCACCCCTCCACTTT; cdr3_aa: CASSLVLGRGFSPLHF; d_call: NA; v_call: TRBV7-2; clone_size: once; cdr3_length: 16; j_call: TRBJ1-6
cdr3_nt: TGTGCCAGCAGCTTAGGGCCTAGCGGGAGTACCGGGGAGCTGTTTTTT; cdr3_aa: CASSLGPSGSTGELFF; d_call: TRBD2; v_call: TRBV7-2; clone_size: few; cdr3_length: 16; j_call: TRBJ2-2
cdr3_nt: TGTGCCAGCAGCTCCTTAGCGGGAGTGAACAATGAGCAGTTCTTC; cdr3_aa: CASSSLAGVNNEQFF; d_call: TRBD2; v_call: TRBV7-2; clone_size: NA; cdr3_length: 15; j_call: TRBJ2-1
cdr3_nt: TGTGCCAGCAGCACCTCTCCTAGCGGGAGTTCCTACAATGAGCAGTTCTTC; cdr3_aa: CASSTSPSGSSYNEQFF; d_call: TRBD2; v_call: TRBV6-2/TRBV6-3; clone_size: NA; cdr3_length: 17; j_call: TRBJ2-1
cdr3_nt: TGTGCCAGCAGCCTTAGCGGGAGGCCCTCCTACAATGAGCAGTTCTTC; cdr3_aa: CASSLSGRPSYNEQFF; d_call: TRBD2; v_call: TRBV9; clone_size: NA; cdr3_length: 16; j_call: TRBJ2-1
cdr3_nt: TGCAGTGGTTGGCGGATTGCTGAAGCTTTCTTT; cdr3_aa: CSGWRIAEAFF; d_call: NA; v_call: TRBV20-1; clone_size: NA; cdr3_length: 11; j_call: TRBJ1-1
cdr3_nt: TGTGCCAGCAGCGCCCAACAGGGCACGGATGGCTACACCTTC; cdr3_aa: CASSAQQGTDGYTF; d_call: NA; v_call: TRBV7-2; clone_size: NA; cdr3_length: 14; j_call: TRBJ1-2
cdr3_nt: TGCGCCAGCAGCCCCCTCGGTAGCGGGGGGGATGAGCAGTTCTTC; cdr3_aa: CASSPLGSGGDEQFF; d_call: TRBD2; v_call: TRBV4-3; clone_size: NA; cdr3_length: 15; j_call: TRBJ2-1
cdr3_nt: TGTGCCAGCTCACTTACTGCCCCTAGCGGGAGAGAGACCCAGTACTTC; cdr3_aa: CASSLTAPSGRETQYF; d_call: TRBD2; v_call: TRBV18; clone_size: NA; cdr3_length: 16; j_call: TRBJ2-5
cdr3_nt: TGTGCCAGCAGCTTGGAGCTAGCGGGAGACCCAGATACGCAGTATTTT; cdr3_aa: CASSLELAGDPDTQYF; d_call: TRBD2; v_call: TRBV5-4; clone_size: NA; cdr3_length: 16; j_call: TRBJ2-3
cdr3_nt: TGTGCCACCTCAGTGAGGAGTCAGCCCCAGCATTTT; cdr3_aa: CATSVRSQPQHF; d_call: NA; v_call: TRBV28; clone_size: NA; cdr3_length: 12; j_call: TRBJ1-5
cdr3_nt: TGTGCCACCCGAAAGGGACAAACCCTAGAGACCCAGTACTTC; cdr3_aa: CATRKGQTLETQYF; d_call: NA; v_call: TRBV2; clone_size: NA; cdr3_length: 14; j_call: TRBJ2-5
cdr3_nt: TGTGCCAGCAGCGGACTACCCACCTACGAGCAGTACTTC; cdr3_aa: CASSGLPTYEQYF; d_call: NA; v_call: TRBV3-1/TRBV3-2; clone_size: NA; cdr3_length: 13; j_call: TRBJ2-7
cdr3_nt: TGTGCCAGCAGTTTATCAGGGACTAGCGGGAGGGCCTACGAGCAGTACTTC; cdr3_aa: CASSLSGTSGRAYEQYF; d_call: TRBD2; v_call: TRBV27; clone_size: NA; cdr3_length: 17; j_call: TRBJ2-7
cdr3_nt: TGTGCCACCAGTGCGGCGGGAAATTCCTACGAGCAGTACTTC; cdr3_aa: CATSAAGNSYEQYF; d_call: NA; v_call: TRBV24-1; clone_size: NA; cdr3_length: 14; j_call: TRBJ2-7
cdr3_nt: TGTGCCAGCAGCAGGACCGGGATTAGCACAGATACGCAGTATTTT; cdr3_aa: CASSRTGISTDTQYF; d_call: NA; v_call: TRBV2; clone_size: NA; cdr3_length: 15; j_call: TRBJ2-3
cdr3_nt: TGCGCCAGCAGCTTAGTGGCGGGCCCGCTTGGCTACACCTTC; cdr3_aa: CASSLVAGPLGYTF; d_call: NA; v_call: TRBV5-1; clone_size: NA; cdr3_length: 14; j_call: TRBJ1-2
cdr3_nt: TGTGCCAGCAGCTGGTCGACAGCCTCAATAAATAATGAAAAACTGTTTTTT; cdr3_aa: CASSWSTASINNEKLFF; d_call: NA; v_call: TRBV7-9; clone_size: NA; cdr3_length: 17; j_call: TRBJ1-4
cdr3_nt: TGTGCCAGCAGTCCACCGGGACTAGCAAACTACGAGCAGTACTTC; cdr3_aa: CASSPPGLANYEQYF; d_call: TRBD2; v_call: TRBV2; clone_size: NA; cdr3_length: 15; j_call: TRBJ2-7